The clone carrying this T cell receptor beta chain was seen just once. The antigen is unknown. The entry originates in a study of T-cell reconstitution after alpha-beta-depleted transplantation in children. Study-wide points: There were some patients whose high TCRbeta diversity at day 60 came from surviving recipient T cells and thymic progenitors. Alpha-beta T cells about two months after transplant reportedly derived from several hundred expanded graft clones. At one year after transplant, newly produced T cells mostly accounted for T-cell counts and diversity.

V lost 6 bases to trimming and J lost 6 bases, with 15 bases between them. CDR1 is SQVTM, CDR2 ANQGSEA, per germline. The CDR3 covers 13 residues. The library targeted TCRbeta and was prepared with unique molecular identifiers. TCRdb reprocessed the PCR reads with MiXCR, giving one entry per CDR3 protein. The repertoire includes around 450,000 distinct CDR3 sequences, roughly two fifths of them detected once, and 25% to 30% sits in the top ten. The source was PBMCs, collected before TCRalphabeta/CD19-depleted stem cell transplant. This receptor was obtained from a girl aged 2-10 years with aplastic anemia, due to receive a stem cell transplant. The chain employs TRBV29-1 and TRBJ2-1; D not certain. As DNA, the CDR3 is TGCAGCGTCCGACCAACTCTACCCAATGAGCAGTTCTTC. This sequence encodes CSVRPTLPNEQFF.